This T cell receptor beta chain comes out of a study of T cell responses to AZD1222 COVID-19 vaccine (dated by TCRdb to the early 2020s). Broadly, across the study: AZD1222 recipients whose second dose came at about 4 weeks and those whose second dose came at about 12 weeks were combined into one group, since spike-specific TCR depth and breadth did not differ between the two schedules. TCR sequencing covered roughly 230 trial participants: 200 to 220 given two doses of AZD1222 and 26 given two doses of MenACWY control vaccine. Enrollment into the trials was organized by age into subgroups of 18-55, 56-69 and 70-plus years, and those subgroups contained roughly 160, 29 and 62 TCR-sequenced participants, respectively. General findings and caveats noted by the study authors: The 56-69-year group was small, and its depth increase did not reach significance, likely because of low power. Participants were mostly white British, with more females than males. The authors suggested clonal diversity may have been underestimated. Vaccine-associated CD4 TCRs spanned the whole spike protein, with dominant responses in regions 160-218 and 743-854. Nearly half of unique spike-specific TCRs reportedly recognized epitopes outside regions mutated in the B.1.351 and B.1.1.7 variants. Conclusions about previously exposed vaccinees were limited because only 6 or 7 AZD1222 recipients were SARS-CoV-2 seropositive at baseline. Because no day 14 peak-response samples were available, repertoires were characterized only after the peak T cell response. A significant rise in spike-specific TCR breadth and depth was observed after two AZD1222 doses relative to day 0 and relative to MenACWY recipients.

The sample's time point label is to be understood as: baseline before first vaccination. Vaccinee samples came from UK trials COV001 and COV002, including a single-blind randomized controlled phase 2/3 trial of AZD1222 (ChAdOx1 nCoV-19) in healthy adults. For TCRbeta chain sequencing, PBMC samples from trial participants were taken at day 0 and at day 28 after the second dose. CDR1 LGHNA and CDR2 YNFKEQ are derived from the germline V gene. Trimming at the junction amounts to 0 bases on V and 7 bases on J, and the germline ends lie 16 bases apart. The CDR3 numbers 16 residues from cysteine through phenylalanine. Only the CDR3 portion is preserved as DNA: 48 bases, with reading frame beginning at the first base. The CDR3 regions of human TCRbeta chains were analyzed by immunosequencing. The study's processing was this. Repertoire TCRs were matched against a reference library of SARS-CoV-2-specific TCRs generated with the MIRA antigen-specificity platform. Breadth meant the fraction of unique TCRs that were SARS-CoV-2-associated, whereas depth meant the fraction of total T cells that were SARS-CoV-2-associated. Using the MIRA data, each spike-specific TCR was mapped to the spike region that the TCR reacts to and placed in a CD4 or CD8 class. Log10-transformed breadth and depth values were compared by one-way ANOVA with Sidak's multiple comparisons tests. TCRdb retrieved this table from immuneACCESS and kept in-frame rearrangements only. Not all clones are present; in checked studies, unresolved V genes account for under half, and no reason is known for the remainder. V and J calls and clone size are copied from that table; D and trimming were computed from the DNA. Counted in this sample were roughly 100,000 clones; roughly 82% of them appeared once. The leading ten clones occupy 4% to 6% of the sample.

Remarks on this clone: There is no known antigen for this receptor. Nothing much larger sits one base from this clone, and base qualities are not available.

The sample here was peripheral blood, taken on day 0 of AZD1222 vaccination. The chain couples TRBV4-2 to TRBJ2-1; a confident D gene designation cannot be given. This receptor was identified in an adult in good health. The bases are TGTGCCAGCAGCCAAGAGGCTAGATTTCTTGGGAATGAGCAGTTCTTC. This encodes CASSQEARFLGNEQFF.